This T cell receptor beta chain was found in a study of cytomegalovirus exposure and HLA in healthy donors. Study-wide findings and caveats: Among the CMV-associated chains, three were confirmed in vitro as specific for CMV antigens.

With V trimmed by 4 bases and J by 5 bases, 8 bases remained unmatched. This CDR3 region has 14 residues. CDR1 and CDR2 (germline): SGHDT, YYEEEE. This PCR relied on a set of 60 Vbeta primers and 13 Jbeta primers. Clones were read by immunoSEQ multiplex PCR, and TCRdb kept only the in-frame ones, dropping some. This table holds roughly 120,000 clones, around 85% found once. With regard to this clone: Its antigen is not identified.

The rearrangement links TRBV5-6 to TRBJ1-1, with 7 bases fitting TRBD1. The sample was PBMCs. This TCR was recovered from a man aged 35 to 55 in good health and CMV-seronegative. Written as DNA, the CDR3 is TGTGCCAGCAGCCTACCAGGGGGAAGGACTGAAGCTTTCTTT. This encodes CASSLPGGRTEAFF.